The present entry profiles one T cell receptor beta chain with its context. PCR was performed a second time for about 6 to 11 cycles using a sample-barcoded 5' primer and a J-beta primer mix. One entry per CDR3 protein results from TCRdb running MiXCR on the 5' RACE reads. The sample yields more than 750,000 distinct CDR3 sequences, 25% to 30% seen once. The germline V gene has CDR1 DFQATT and CDR2 SNEGSKA (reference sequence). Losses at the gene ends were 0 bases for V and 3 bases for J; bases not matched to a gene: 17. The CDR3 spans 20 residues. The data are from a study of blood T cells in healthy people across ages. These same data were also listed under a study on T cells of mothers and their children. As reported in that work: A few healthy Caucasian mothers, along with their six children, were the donors.

The chain links TRBV20-1 to TRBJ2-1; 10 nucleotides agree with TRBD2. The receptor's source is a woman aged 40 to 50 in good health. Source material: blood. The CDR3 DNA is TGCAGTGCTAGAGATATCAGGACTAGCGGATTCCCGGCCTACTACAATGAGCAGTTCTTC. Its translation: CSARDIRTSGFPAYYNEQFF.